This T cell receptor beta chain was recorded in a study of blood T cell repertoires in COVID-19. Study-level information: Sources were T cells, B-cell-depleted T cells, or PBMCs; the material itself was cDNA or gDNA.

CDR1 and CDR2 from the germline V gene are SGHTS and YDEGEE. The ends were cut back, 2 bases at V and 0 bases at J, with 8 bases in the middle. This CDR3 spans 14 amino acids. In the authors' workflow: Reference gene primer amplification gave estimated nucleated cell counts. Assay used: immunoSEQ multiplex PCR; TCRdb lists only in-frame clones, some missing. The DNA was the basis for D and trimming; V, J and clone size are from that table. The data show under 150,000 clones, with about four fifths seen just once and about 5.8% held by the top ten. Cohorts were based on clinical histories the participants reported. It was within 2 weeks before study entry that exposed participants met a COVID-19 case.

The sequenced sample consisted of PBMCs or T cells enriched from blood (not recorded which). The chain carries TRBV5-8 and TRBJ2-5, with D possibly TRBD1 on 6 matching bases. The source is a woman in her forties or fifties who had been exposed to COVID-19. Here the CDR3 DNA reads TGTGCCAGCAGCTTACAGGGCTACCAAGAGACCCAGTACTTC. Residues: CASSLQGYQETQYF.